This T cell receptor beta chain is drawn from a study of T cells in Graves' hyperthyroidism and ophthalmopathy (dated by TCRdb to between 2018 and 2021). For context, the study as a whole: Peripheral blood samples were taken at the time of initial diagnosis, prior to any treatment. The study also compared thyroid tissue and blood T-cell repertoires from roughly 6 Graves' hyperthyroidism patients. Following sampling, methimazole starting at 30 mg daily was given to hyperthyroidism patients, and high-dose intravenous methylprednisolone was given to ophthalmopathy patients. TCR V-J signatures able to tell the groups apart were searched for in a discovery cohort of 95 to 100 patients, of whom under 45 had Graves' ophthalmopathy and more than 55 had stable Graves' hyperthyroidism. Prospective prediction of ophthalmopathy was tested in an independent validation cohort consisting of 18 hyperthyroidism patients and approximately 16 patients who later progressed to ophthalmopathy. The paper reports TCR Vbeta CDR3 sequencing of approximately 140 peripheral blood samples: under 45 ophthalmopathy, under 85 hyperthyroidism and approximately 17 progressor patients. The 75 to 100 discovery patients were divided at random into training and test sets in a 7:3 ratio.

This clonotype has just one count. Its antigen is not yet known. No base-level quality is on record; no much larger clone is a single base apart. A single read offers scant evidence. The TCR beta CDR3 regions were amplified from the RNA transcripts. For the first round of RT-PCR on the TCR CDR3, the HTBI primer set was used together with the Qiagen OneStep RT-PCR kit. Libraries were constructed in a second round of multiplex PCR, after which size selection and purification were performed. Sequencing of the libraries was done on an Illumina HiSeq2000 using paired-end 100 bp reads. As for the authors' bioinformatics: SOAPnuke was used to process the raw data, removing reads that contained adapters or uncalled bases, had a mean Phred below 15, or lacked an exact match to the constant primer or identifier. COPE v1.2.5 was used to merge the high-quality paired reads, and each unique nucleotide sequence was defined as a clonotype. MiTCR v1.1 was used to align clonotypes to the IMGT TRBV, TRBD and TRBJ reference segments. Only V-J combinations with frequency above 0.0001, covering 98% to 99.2% of repertoires, were analysed. A TCS score was defined as the ratio between F50 (clonal expansion) and ExV (chaos), using BLOSUM62-based TCRdist between CDR3 peptides within each V-J. Welch's t-statistics and random forest reduced roughly 540 V-J features to 13, which were used in a naive Bayes classifier (R e1071). Starting from the raw public reads, TCRdb applied fastp trimming at Q25, assembled clones with MiXCR and retained in-frame beta chains. Rows are combined by CDR3 protein, so each entry shows the most common genes and DNA. These V and J calls derive from TCRdb rather than the authors' analysis. This sample lists some 500,000 distinct CDR3 sequences; 13% to 15% were detected once. Clones ranked in the top ten supply roughly 17% of the sample.

Stable Graves' hyperthyroidism was defined as no progression to ophthalmopathy during 18 months of follow-up. The hyperthyroidism patients were between 18 and 65 years old and newly diagnosed, with a disease duration of less than 2 months. Any patient with an uncontrolled infection, another autoimmune disease, pregnancy or lactation was excluded. Clinical symptoms, serum thyroxine and TRAb, thyroid ultrasound, and orbital computed tomography formed the basis for the diagnoses. PBMCs were isolated from about 9.1 ml of fresh peripheral blood by Ficoll-Paque density gradient centrifugation. Total RNA was extracted using Trizol reagent, and RNA quality was assessed on an Agilent 2100 Bioanalyzer. Results the study describes overall, beyond this receptor: A model built on a 13 V-J signature distinguished ophthalmopathy from stable hyperthyroidism, reaching around 90% sensitivity and under 84% specificity in cross-validation and 80%/75% in testing. No statistical method was used to fix the sample size in advance, and group allocation was not hidden from the investigators. In validation, progression to ophthalmopathy was predicted by the model with 70% to 71% sensitivity and 72.22% specificity, a median of approximately 7.1 months before onset. Most expanded thyroid clonotypes (frequency above 0.001) were also detected in blood, a finding suggesting that blood repertoires may reflect thyroid immune responses.

Inclusive of the bounding cysteine and phenylalanine, the CDR3 is 14 residues long. Solely the CDR3 DNA is kept, with 42 bases framed from the first base. The CDR1 and CDR2 encoded by the germline V gene are KGHDR and SFDVKD. V is pared back by 7 bases and J by 1 base, with 12 bases lying between the germline termini. This TCR was recovered from a woman between 18 and 29 years old with Graves' hyperthyroidism. The rearrangement joined TRBV24-1 to TRBJ1-1; the D gene assignment is ambiguous. Sequenced sample: blood. The CDR3 loop reads CATRSPLANTEAFF. DNA sequence: TGTGCCACCAGATCACCGCTGGCGAACACTGAAGCTTTCTTT.